These 10 T cell receptor beta chains were sequenced from one sample in a study of blood T cell repertoires in COVID-19. Generated by immunoSEQ multiplex PCR, the TCRdb table keeps only in-frame clones and is missing some. The sample lists about 130,000 clones; approximately 90% were seen once. Specimen: peripheral blood. These receptors originate from a man aged 50 to 59 with acute or convalescent COVID-19.

The CDR3 DNA follows: TGTGCCAGCTCACCAAGCATAGGGACAGAAAAAGCTTTCTTT. Its protein product is CASSPSIGTEKAFF. V and J are TRBV18 and TRBJ1-1, with 7 bases identical to TRBD1. The CDR3 sequence is 14 residues long. Unmatched junction bases numbered 9, after V lost 2 bases and J lost 9 bases. Germline values: CDR1 KGHSH, CDR2 LQKENI.

The rearrangement joins TRBV3-1 (or the pseudogene TRBV3-2) to TRBJ2-3; no clear D gene. Trimming left V 1 base short and J 14 bases short, with 10 bases between. Germline values: CDR1 LGHDT, CDR2 YNNKEL (reference sequence). The CDR3 is 11 amino acids. The CDR3 DNA reads TGTGCCAGCAGCCAAGGTACCACTCCGTATTTT. Protein product: CASSQGTTPYF.

The chain joins TRBV18 to TRBJ2-1; D is possibly TRBD1 (6 bases). Germline CDR1 KGHSH, CDR2 LQKENI. V lost 3 bases and J lost 9, with 12 bases in between. The CDR3 contains 13 residues. This CDR3 reads CASSPAGAAEQFF. CDR3 coding DNA: TGTGCCAGCTCACCGGCAGGGGCTGCTGAGCAGTTCTTC. Supplemented by reference TRBV18 and TRBJ2-1, the full variable domain reads NAGVMQNPRHLVRRRGQEARLRCSPMKGHSHVYWYRQLPEEGLKFMVYLQKENIIDESGMPKERFSAEFPKEGPSILRIQQVVRGDSAAYFCASSPAGAAEQFFGPGTRLTVL.

J is TRBJ2-5 and V is TRBV28; no reliable D call. Germline assignment: CDR1 MDHEN and CDR2 SYDVKM. The CDR3 consists of 12 residues. Trimming shortened V by 5 bases and J by 9 bases, and 13 bases separated the two germline ends. DNA of the CDR3: TGTGCCAGCAGTCCTCCCGACTGGGCCCAGTACTTC. It translates to CASSPPDWAQYF.

The chain combines TRBV7-9 with TRBJ1-5, with D tentatively TRBD1 (5 bases). The CDR3 runs 15 residues. In germline, CDR1 is SEHNR, CDR2 FQNEAQ (reference sequence). V was cut by 1 base and J by 5 bases, with 12 bases left in between. The CDR3 DNA reads as TGTGCCAGCAGCTTAGTTGGAGGGGCGGATCAGCCCCAGCATTTT. This translates into CASSLVGGADQPQHF.

The chain recombines TRBV7-8 with TRBJ2-7, with TRBD1 identical over 9 bases. The CDR3 loop spans 13 amino acids. Trimming took 5 bases from V and 6 from J; bases not matched to a gene: 5. Germline V lookup: CDR1 SGHVS, CDR2 FQNEAQ. The CDR3 nucleotides are TGTGCCAGCAGCAGGGACAGGGCCGGCGAGCAGTACTTC. Its protein product is CASSRDRAGEQYF. The whole variable domain, filled in from reference TRBV7-8 and TRBJ2-7, reads GAGVSQSPRYKVAKRGQDVALRCDPISGHVSLFWYQQALGQGPEFLTYFQNEAQLDKSGLPSDRFFAERPEGSVSTLKIQRTQQEDSAVYLCASSRDRAGEQYFGPGTRLTVT.

V usage is TRBV28 and J usage is TRBJ1-2, with 7 bases that match TRBD1. The CDR3 sequence is 14 residues long. Per germline, CDR1 MDHEN and CDR2 SYDVKM. V was clipped by 6 bases and J by 0 bases; unmatched bases: 4. CDR3 in amino acids: CASRGQLANYGYTF. CDR3 coding DNA: TGTGCCAGCAGGGGACAGTTAGCTAACTATGGCTACACCTTC.

The chain links TRBV10-1 to TRBJ1-6; D is unresolved. Trimming removed 0 bases from V and 7 bases from J, with 13 bases in between. Germline CDR1 and CDR2: WNHNN and SYGVQD (reference sequence). CDR3 length: 16 residues. The CDR3 coding sequence is TGCGCCAGCAGTGAGTCTTACCCCGGTCGGAATTCACCCCTCCACTTT. It specifies CASSESYPGRNSPLHF.

The chain joins TRBV19 to TRBJ1-2; TRBD1 agrees at 7 bases. Trimming took 7 bases from V and 9 from J; bases not matched to a gene: 17. Germline CDR1 is LNHDA and CDR2 is SQIVND (reference sequence). The CDR3 is 15 amino acids. Written as DNA, the CDR3 is TGTGCCAGTATGACGTCGGGACAGCATTTTTCTAGCTACACCTTC. Protein product: CASMTSGQHFSSYTF. The whole variable domain, remainder taken from reference TRBV19 and TRBJ1-2, is DGGITQSPKYLFRKEGQNVTLSCEQNLNHDAMYWYRQDPGQGLRLIYYSQIVNDFQKGDIAEGYSVSREKKESFPLTVTSAQKNPTAFYLCASMTSGQHFSSYTFGSGTRLTVV.

The CDR3 region has the DNA TGTGCCAGCAGCTCGGGACAGGCAGGTCAGCCCCAGCATTTT. It yields the protein CASSSGQAGQPQHF. V is TRBV7-2 and J is TRBJ1-5, with TRBD1 matching 8 bases. V was pared by 4 bases and J by 6 bases, with 5 bases of the junction left unmatched. This CDR3 comprises 14 residues. The germline V gene encodes CDR1 SGHTA and CDR2 FQGNSA.